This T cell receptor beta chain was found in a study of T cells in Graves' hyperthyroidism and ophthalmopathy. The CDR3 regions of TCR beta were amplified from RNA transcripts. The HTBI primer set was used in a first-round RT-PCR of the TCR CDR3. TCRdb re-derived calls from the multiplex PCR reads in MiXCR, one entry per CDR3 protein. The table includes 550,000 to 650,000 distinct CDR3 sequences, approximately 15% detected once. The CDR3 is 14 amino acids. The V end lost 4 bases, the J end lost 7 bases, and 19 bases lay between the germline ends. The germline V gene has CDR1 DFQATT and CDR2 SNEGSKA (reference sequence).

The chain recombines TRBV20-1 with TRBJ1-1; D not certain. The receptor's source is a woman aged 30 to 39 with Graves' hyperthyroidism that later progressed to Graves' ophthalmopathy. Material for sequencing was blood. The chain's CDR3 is CSANGVGLADEAFF. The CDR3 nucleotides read TGCAGTGCTAATGGTGTAGGACTCGCTGATGAAGCTTTCTTT.